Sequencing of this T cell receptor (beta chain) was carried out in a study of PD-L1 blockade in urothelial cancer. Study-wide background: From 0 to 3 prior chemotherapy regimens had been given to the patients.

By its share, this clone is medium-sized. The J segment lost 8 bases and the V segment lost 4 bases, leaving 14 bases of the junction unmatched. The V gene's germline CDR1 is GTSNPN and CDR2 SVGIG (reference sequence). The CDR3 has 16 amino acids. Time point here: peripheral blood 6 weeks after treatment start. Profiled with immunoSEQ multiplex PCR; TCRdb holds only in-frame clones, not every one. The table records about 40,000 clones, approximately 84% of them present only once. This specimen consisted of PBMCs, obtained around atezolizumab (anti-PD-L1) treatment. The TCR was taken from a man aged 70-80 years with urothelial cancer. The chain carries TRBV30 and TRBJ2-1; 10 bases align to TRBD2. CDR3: CAWTDVEREGLDEQFF. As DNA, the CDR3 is TGTGCCTGGACCGACGTCGAGCGGGAGGGCCTGGATGAGCAGTTCTTC. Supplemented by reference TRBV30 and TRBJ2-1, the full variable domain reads SQTIHQWPATLVQPVGSPLSLECTVEGTSNPNLYWYRQAAGRGLQLLFYSVGIGQISSEVPQNLSASRPQDRQFILSSKKLLLSDSGFYLCAWTDVEREGLDEQFFGPGTRLTVL.